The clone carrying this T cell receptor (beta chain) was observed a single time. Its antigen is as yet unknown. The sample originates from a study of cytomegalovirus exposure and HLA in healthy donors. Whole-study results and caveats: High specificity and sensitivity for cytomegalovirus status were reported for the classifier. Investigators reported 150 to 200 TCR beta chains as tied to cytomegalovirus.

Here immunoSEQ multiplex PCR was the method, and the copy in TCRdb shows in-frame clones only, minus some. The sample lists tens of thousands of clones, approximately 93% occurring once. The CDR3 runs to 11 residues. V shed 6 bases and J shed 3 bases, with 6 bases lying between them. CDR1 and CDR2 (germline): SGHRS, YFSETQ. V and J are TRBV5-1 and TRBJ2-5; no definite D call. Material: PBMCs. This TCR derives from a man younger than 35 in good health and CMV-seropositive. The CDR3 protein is CASKSEETQYF. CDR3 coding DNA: TGCGCCAGCAAATCTGAAGAGACCCAGTACTTC.